The subject of this entry is one T cell receptor beta chain. Its cognate antigen is unknown. The donors were members of the validation cohort, which comprised roughly 130 subjects and was separate from the first cohort of roughly 700 subjects. Profiled with immunoSEQ multiplex PCR; TCRdb holds only in-frame clones, not every one. The sample contains 95,000 to 150,000 clones, roughly 89% of which appear only once. The CDR3 has 13 amino acids. The V gene end was trimmed by 3 bases and the J gene end by 6 bases; junction bases not matched to a gene: 3. Germline CDR1 and CDR2: SGDLS and YYNGEE. The data belong to a study of cytomegalovirus exposure and HLA in healthy donors. Notes on the study in general: First-cohort TCR clusters tended to co-occur in the approximately 130 validation repertoires, a later analysis found. Cytomegalovirus status was reportedly diagnosed by the classifier with high sensitivity and specificity.

The sequenced sample was PBMCs. The chain is built from TRBV9 and TRBJ1-2; 9 bases agree with TRBD1. The origin of this receptor is a woman between 18 and 29 years old in good health and CMV-seronegative. In DNA form, the CDR3 reads TGTGCCAGCAGCGCGGGACAGGGACATGGCTACACCTTC. As protein: CASSAGQGHGYTF.